This T cell receptor beta chain was found in a study of shared clonotypes between healthy human individuals. Whole-study context: Those who served as donors were a couple of women and three men between the ages of 18 and 49.

Amplification in unsorted PBMC replicate PCRs started from about 320 ng DNA, which equals about 30,000 T cell genomes. The assay was immunoSEQ multiplex PCR, and TCRdb's table has in-frame clones only and misses some. Of hundreds of thousands of clones listed, around 81% are singletons. The germline V and J ends were trimmed by 0 bases and 10 bases, with 20 bases remaining between them. From germline, CDR1 is SGHRS and CDR2 YFSETQ. The CDR3 is made up of 16 amino acids. This clone was seen a few times. The source is a woman in her 40s in good health. Some clones in this sample may be carry-over from other donors' samples. The chain combines TRBV5-1 with TRBJ2-1, with a possible D match to TRBD2 (5 bases). Source material: PBMCs. The CDR3 here is CASSLGGGSVGKEQFF. In nucleotides, the CDR3 is TGCGCCAGCAGCTTGGGGGGTGGTAGCGTGGGCAAAGAGCAGTTCTTC.